This T cell receptor beta chain appears in the sequencing data of a study of OX40 agonist ivuxolimab in advanced cancers. The V gene lost 1 base and the J gene lost 5 bases, with 8 bases spanning the gap. The CDR3 has 13 residues. From germline, CDR1 is SGHTA and CDR2 FQGNSA. Here immunoSEQ multiplex PCR was the method, and the copy in TCRdb shows in-frame clones only, minus some. Of 50,000 to 70,000 clones in the sample, around four fifths are singletons; the top ten hold under 3.5%. Material: CD4+ or CD8+ T cells sorted from blood, obtained in a trial of the OX40 agonist ivuxolimab. This receptor was taken from an adult with an advanced solid tumor such as melanoma, head and neck, liver or kidney cancer. V gene TRBV7-2 combines with J gene TRBJ2-5; D uncertain. The CDR3 sequence is CASSLVGLETQYF. The DNA for the CDR3 is TGTGCCAGCAGCTTAGTTGGGTTGGAGACCCAGTACTTC.